The sequence of this T cell receptor (beta chain) was determined in a study of blood T cell repertoires in COVID-19. Profiling relied on immunoSEQ multiplex PCR, and the TCRdb table lists in-frame clones only, not all of them. The sample has about 140,000 clones, about 80% seen once. The CDR3 is made up of 15 amino acids. V shed 0 bases and J shed 6 bases, with 11 bases lying between them. Looked up from germline, CDR1 is WNHNN and CDR2 is SYGVQD (reference sequence). Sequencing was carried out using peripheral blood. The origin of this receptor is a man aged 50 to 59 with acute or convalescent COVID-19. V and J are TRBV10-1 and TRBJ1-4; D call uncertain. The DNA of the CDR3 is TGCGCCAGCAGTGAGTCGCGGGATTTGCATGAAAAACTGTTTTTT. It specifies CASSESRDLHEKLFF.